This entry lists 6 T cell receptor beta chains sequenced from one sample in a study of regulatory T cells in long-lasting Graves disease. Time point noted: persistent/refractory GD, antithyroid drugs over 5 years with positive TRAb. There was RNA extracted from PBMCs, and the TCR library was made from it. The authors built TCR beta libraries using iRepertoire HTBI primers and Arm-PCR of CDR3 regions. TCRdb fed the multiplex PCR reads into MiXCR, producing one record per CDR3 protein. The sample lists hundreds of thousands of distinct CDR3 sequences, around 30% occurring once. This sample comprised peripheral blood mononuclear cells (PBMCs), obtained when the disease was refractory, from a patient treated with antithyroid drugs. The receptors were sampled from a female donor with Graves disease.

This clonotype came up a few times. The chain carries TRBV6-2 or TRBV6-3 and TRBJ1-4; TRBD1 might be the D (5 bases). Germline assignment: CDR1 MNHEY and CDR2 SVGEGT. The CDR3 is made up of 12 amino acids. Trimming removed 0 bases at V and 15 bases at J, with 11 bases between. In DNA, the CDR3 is TGTGCCAGCAGTTACTCGGCAGGGTTTGTGTTTTTT. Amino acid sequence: CASSYSAGFVFF.

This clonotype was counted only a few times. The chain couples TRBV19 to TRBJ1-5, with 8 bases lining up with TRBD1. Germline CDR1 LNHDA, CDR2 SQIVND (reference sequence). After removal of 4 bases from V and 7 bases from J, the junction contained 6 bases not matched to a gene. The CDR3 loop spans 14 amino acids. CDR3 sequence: CASSNGQGGQPQHF. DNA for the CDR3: TGTGCCAGTAGTAACGGACAGGGCGGGCAGCCCCAGCATTTT.

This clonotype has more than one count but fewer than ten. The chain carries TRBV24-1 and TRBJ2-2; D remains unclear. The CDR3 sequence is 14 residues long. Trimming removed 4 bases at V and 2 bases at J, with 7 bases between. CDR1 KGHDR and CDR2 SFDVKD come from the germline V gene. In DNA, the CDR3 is TGTGCCACCAGTGACCGCGGTAACACCGGGGAGCTGTTTTTT. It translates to CATSDRGNTGELFF.

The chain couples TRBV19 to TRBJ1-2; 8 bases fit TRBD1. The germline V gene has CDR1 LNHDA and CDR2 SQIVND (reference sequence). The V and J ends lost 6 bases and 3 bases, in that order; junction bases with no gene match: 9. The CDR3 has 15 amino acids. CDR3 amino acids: CASSRFGQGDYGYTF. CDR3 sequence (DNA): TGTGCCAGTAGCCGATTCGGACAGGGTGACTATGGCTACACCTTC.

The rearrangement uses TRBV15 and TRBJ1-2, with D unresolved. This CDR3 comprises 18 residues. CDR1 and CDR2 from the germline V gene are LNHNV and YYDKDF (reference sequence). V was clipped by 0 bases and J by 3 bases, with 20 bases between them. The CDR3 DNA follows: TGTGCCACCAGCAGAGATCTAGGGAGTATAGGACGTGACTATGGCTACACCTTC. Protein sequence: CATSRDLGSIGRDYGYTF.

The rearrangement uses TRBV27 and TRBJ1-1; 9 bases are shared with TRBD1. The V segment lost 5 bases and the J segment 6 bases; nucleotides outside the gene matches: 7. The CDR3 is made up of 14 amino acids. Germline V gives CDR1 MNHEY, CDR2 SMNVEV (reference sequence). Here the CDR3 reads CASSTGGLVAEAFF. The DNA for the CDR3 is TGTGCCAGCAGTACAGGGGGCCTAGTTGCTGAAGCTTTCTTT.